Sequencing of this T cell receptor (beta chain) was carried out in a study of T cell repertoires in cytomegalovirus infection. The germline gives CDR1 SGHTA, CDR2 FQGNSA. The V end lost 2 bases, the J end lost 4 bases, and 11 bases lay between the germline ends. The CDR3 sequence is 15 residues long. TCRdb re-called the reads with MiXCR, one entry per CDR3 protein. The table has approximately 350,000 distinct CDR3 sequences, approximately 35% seen once. In this sample, this clonotype turned up a few times. Its antigen is still unknown. The sample here was cultured PBMCs, taken from culture after CMV antigen stimulation. This clonotype originated in a human donor in good health (CMV status not recorded). Some clones in this sample may be carry-over from other donors' samples. The genes are TRBV7-2 and TRBJ2-2, with no clear D. CDR3 nucleotides: TGTGCCAGCAGCTTAATGGTCCGAGGCACCGGGGAGCTGTTTTTT. It yields the protein CASSLMVRGTGELFF.